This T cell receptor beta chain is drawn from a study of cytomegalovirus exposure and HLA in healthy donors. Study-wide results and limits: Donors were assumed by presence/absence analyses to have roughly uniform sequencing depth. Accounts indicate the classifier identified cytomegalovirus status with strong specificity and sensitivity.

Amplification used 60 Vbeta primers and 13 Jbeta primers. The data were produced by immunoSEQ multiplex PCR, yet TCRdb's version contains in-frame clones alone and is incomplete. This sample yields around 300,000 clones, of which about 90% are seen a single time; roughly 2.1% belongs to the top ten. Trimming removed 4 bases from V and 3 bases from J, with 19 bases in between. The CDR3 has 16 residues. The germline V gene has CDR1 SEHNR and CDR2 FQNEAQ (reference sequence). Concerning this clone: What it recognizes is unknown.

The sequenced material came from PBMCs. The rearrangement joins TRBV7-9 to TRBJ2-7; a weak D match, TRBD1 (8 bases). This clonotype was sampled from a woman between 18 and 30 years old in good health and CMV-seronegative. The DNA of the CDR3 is TGTGCCAGCAGCTCGACAACAGGGGGGGATTTCTACGAGCAGTACTTC. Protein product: CASSSTTGGDFYEQYF.